The rows below give T cell receptor beta chains drawn from one sample of a study of identical twins. MiXCR, run by TCRdb on the 5' RACE reads, gives a single entry per CDR3 protein. The table has about 520,000 distinct CDR3 sequences, approximately 22% seen once. The sample also formed part of further work on T cells expressing NK-cell markers.

Input material: CD4+ T cells sorted from blood. The source is a woman aged 18 to 35 in good health. Both conserved end residues are part of each CDR3. A D gene is named only where the DNA matches it firmly. The size of a clone is reported for some rows only, either as once, few or many, or as a class for expanded clones.

D	length	V	size	J	DNA	CDR3
TRBD2	17	TRBV4-2	few	TRBJ2-1	TGTGCCAGCAGCCAAGTCCAAGCGGGGACCCGCTACAATGAGCAGTTCTTC	CASSQVQAGTRYNEQFF
-	14	TRBV2	-	TRBJ2-2	TGTGCCAGCAGTGATATCCTTAACACCGGGGAGCTGTTTTTT	CASSDILNTGELFF
TRBD2	17	TRBV4-3	-	TRBJ2-1	TGCGCCAGCAGCCAAGGGGTAGCGGGAGGCCCCCCCAATGAGCAGTTCTTC	CASSQGVAGGPPNEQFF
TRBD1	18	TRBV25-1	-	TRBJ1-2	TGTGCCAGCAGTGGCTCGGGACAGGGAGAATCGAGATTGTATGGCTACACCTTC	CASSGSGQGESRLYGYTF
-	13	TRBV29-1	few	TRBJ1-1	TGCAGCGTTGAGGAGGGATTGAACACTGAAGCTTTCTTT	CSVEEGLNTEAFF
-	13	TRBV20-1	few	TRBJ1-2	TGCAGTGCTGCCACACAGGGCGGATATGGCTACACCTTC	CSAATQGGYGYTF
TRBD1	16	TRBV7-6	few	TRBJ2-7	TGTGCCAGCAGCTTATTAGGGGGACAGAGCTCCTACGAGCAGTACTTC	CASSLLGGQSSYEQYF
TRBD2	17	TRBV18	-	TRBJ2-1	TGTGCCAGCTCACCACGGAGACTAGCGGGAACCTACAATGAGCAGTTCTTC	CASSPRRLAGTYNEQFF
-	14	TRBV5-1	-	TRBJ2-5	TGCGCCAGCAGCCAGATGACTGGAGAAGAGACCCAGTACTTC	CASSQMTGEETQYF
TRBD2	15	TRBV11-2	once	TRBJ2-3	TGTGCCAGCAGCCCAGGACTAGCTCTGACAGATACGCAGTATTTT	CASSPGLALTDTQYF
-	14	TRBV9	-	TRBJ2-3	TGTGCCAGCAGCGTGGGGGGAGCCCCAGATACGCAGTATTTT	CASSVGGAPDTQYF
TRBD2	16	TRBV7-3	few	TRBJ2-1	TGTGCCAGCAGCTTGATAGCGGGGGCTTCCTACAATGAGCAGTTCTTC	CASSLIAGASYNEQFF
-	15	TRBV5-5	once	TRBJ2-2	TGTGCCAGCAGCTTGTGGCAGACGGGCACCGGGGAGCTGTTTTTT	CASSLWQTGTGELFF
TRBD1	15	TRBV6-1	few	TRBJ2-7	TGTGCCAGCAGCATCCCCAGGGGGACCTCCTACGAGCAGTACTTC	CASSIPRGTSYEQYF
-	12	TRBV20-1	-	TRBJ1-2	TGCAGTGCCACCGCGCTGGGTCGAGGCTACACCTTC	CSATALGRGYTF
-	14	TRBV6-5	-	TRBJ2-5	TGTGCCAGCAGTTACGGGAGTTCCGGGCAGACCCAGTACTTC	CASSYGSSGQTQYF
-	15	TRBV5-1	many	TRBJ1-1	TGCGCCAGCAGCTTGGTGGGCCGGGCGAGGACTGAAGCTTTCTTT	CASSLVGRARTEAFF
-	16	TRBV20-1	-	TRBJ2-3	TGCAGTGCTAGTGGGGCGTTTAGGAAGGGAACAGATACGCAGTATTTT	CSASGAFRKGTDTQYF
TRBD1	18	TRBV11-2	few	TRBJ2-7	TGTGCCAGCAGCTTTAGGACAGGGGCCCCACTCAGCTCCTACGAGCAGTACTTC	CASSFRTGAPLSSYEQYF
-	15	TRBV5-4	-	TRBJ2-2	TGTGCCAGCAGCTTGGCTGAGAGAGGAACCGGGGAGCTGTTTTTT	CASSLAERGTGELFF
-	16	TRBV6-5	-	TRBJ2-2	TGTGCCAGCAGTTCCACCGGGGCGGGGTACACCGGGGAGCTGTTTTTT	CASSSTGAGYTGELFF
-	14	TRBV20-1	-	TRBJ2-1	TGCAGTGCTAGATCCCGGCGGTCCCCGGATGAGCAGTTCTTC	CSARSRRSPDEQFF
-	14	TRBV12-3/TRBV12-4	many	TRBJ1-4	TGTGCCAGCAGTTTAGATTGGGTCTCGGAAAAACTGTTTTTT	CASSLDWVSEKLFF
TRBD2	17	TRBV5-5	-	TRBJ2-3	TGTGCCAGCAGCTTGGGCGGGGGGGCCCCTAGCACAGATACGCAGTATTTT	CASSLGGGAPSTDTQYF
-	14	TRBV6-5	few	TRBJ2-3	TGTGCCAGCAGTTACTTAGGGGTCGGAGATACGCAGTATTTT	CASSYLGVGDTQYF
TRBD1	16	TRBV5-5	-	TRBJ2-5	TGTGCCAGCAGCTACCAGGGGACAGGGATTGGGGAGACCCAGTACTTC	CASSYQGTGIGETQYF
-	16	TRBV5-6	-	TRBJ1-1	TGTGCCAGCAGCCCATACCGTACAGGGAAACTGACTGAAGCTTTCTTT	CASSPYRTGKLTEAFF
-	16	TRBV27	few	TRBJ1-2	TGTGCCAGCAGTCCTCTAGGGGTGCAGACAGAATATGGCTACACCTTC	CASSPLGVQTEYGYTF
-	14	TRBV10-3	few	TRBJ2-3	TGTGCCATCAGTGAGTCGGGGGGAGCCCGGGCGCAGTATTTT	CAISESGGARAQYF
-	14	TRBV11-3	once	TRBJ2-3	TGTGCCAGCAGCCGGAGACAGGAGGCAGATACGCAGTATTTT	CASSRRQEADTQYF
TRBD2	16	TRBV2	-	TRBJ2-1	TGTGCCAGCAGTGAAGCCGGGACTAGCGTCTACAATGAGCAGTTCTTC	CASSEAGTSVYNEQFF
TRBD1	17	TRBV7-9	-	TRBJ2-5	TGTGCCAGCAGCCCCCGACCGGGACAGGGGGACCAAGAGACCCAGTACTTC	CASSPRPGQGDQETQYF
-	12	TRBV6-1	few	TRBJ1-6	TGTGCCAGCAGTGACCTGTACTTGGCCCTCCACTTT	CASSDLYLALHF
-	15	TRBV5-1	few	TRBJ1-6	TGCGCCAGCAGCTTGGGTCTACGGGGCGATTCACCCCTCCACTTT	CASSLGLRGDSPLHF
TRBD1	15	TRBV19	few	TRBJ1-5	TGTGCCAGTAGACGGGACAGGGTCTATAATCAGCCCCAGCATTTT	CASRRDRVYNQPQHF
TRBD2	16	TRBV10-3	few	TRBJ2-3	TGTGCCACCAGTGGAGCTAGCGGAGCTAGCACAGATACGCAGTATTTT	CATSGASGASTDTQYF
-	13	TRBV18	-	TRBJ2-1	TGTGCCAGCTCGCCAAGCAGGGGGGATGAGCAGTTCTTC	CASSPSRGDEQFF
-	15	TRBV6-1	-	TRBJ2-6	TGTGCCAGCAGTATCGCCGGGTCTGGGGCCAACGTCCTGACTTTC	CASSIAGSGANVLTF
-	14	TRBV5-1	few	TRBJ2-1	TGCGCCAGCAGCTTGGGAGCTGTCTTCAATGAGCAGTTCTTC	CASSLGAVFNEQFF
-	15	TRBV20-1	-	TRBJ1-2	TGCAGTGCTAGGATCCTGGGGAGACGTGACTATGGCTACACCTTC	CSARILGRRDYGYTF
-	16	TRBV7-2	few	TRBJ2-5	TGTGCCAGCAGCTTAAGAGGGGGTCTCTTCCAAGAGACCCAGTACTTC	CASSLRGGLFQETQYF
-	14	TRBV5-5	few	TRBJ2-7	TGTGCCAGCAGCGTCGAATCTAATTCCTACGAGCAGTACTTC	CASSVESNSYEQYF
TRBD2	15	TRBV20-1	few	TRBJ2-1	TGCAGTGCCAGGGAGGCGGCGGGAGAAGGAAATGAGCAGTTCTTC	CSAREAAGEGNEQFF
-	15	TRBV28	-	TRBJ2-1	TGTGCCAGCAGTTTTGGCCTAACTGGGAACAATGAGCAGTTCTTC	CASSFGLTGNNEQFF
-	14	TRBV12-3/TRBV12-4	-	TRBJ1-4	TGTGCCAGCAGTTTCCTGGGGCGGGTCGGGAAACTGTTTTTT	CASSFLGRVGKLFF
TRBD1	14	TRBV27	-	TRBJ2-5	TGTGCCAGCAGTGCCGACAGGGGTGGAGAGACCCAGTACTTC	CASSADRGGETQYF
-	13	TRBV20-1	many	TRBJ2-3	TGCAGTGCTAGTCCTGGTGTGTCAGATACGCAGTATTTT	CSASPGVSDTQYF
TRBD1	15	TRBV12-3/TRBV12-4	-	TRBJ2-1	TGTGCCAGCACCTTTACGGGACAGGGGTACAATGAGCAGTTCTTC	CASTFTGQGYNEQFF
TRBD2	14	TRBV2	-	TRBJ2-3	TGTGCCAGCAGTGGGCTAGCGGGGGGTGATACGCAGTATTTT	CASSGLAGGDTQYF
TRBD2	15	TRBV10-1	-	TRBJ2-1	TGCGCCAGCAGTGAGGAGACTAGCGGGAGGAATGAGCAGTTCTTC	CASSEETSGRNEQFF
-	13	TRBV9	-	TRBJ2-5	TGTGCCAGCAGTGGTACTTGGGTTGAGACCCAGTACTTC	CASSGTWVETQYF
TRBD2	18	TRBV12-3/TRBV12-4	-	TRBJ2-5	TGTGCCAGCAGTTTGGGACTAGCGGGAGCCAACGTGGGAGGGACCCAGTACTTC	CASSLGLAGANVGGTQYF
-	14	TRBV3-1	many	TRBJ1-5	TGTGCCAGCAGCCAAGGGAATAGCAATCAGCCCCAGCATTTT	CASSQGNSNQPQHF
-	15	TRBV12-3/TRBV12-4	few	TRBJ1-6	TGTGCCAGCAGCGCCAGGAGCCGACATAATTCACCCCTCCACTTT	CASSARSRHNSPLHF
-	15	TRBV7-2	few	TRBJ2-7	TGTGCCAGCAGTCCCCGGGTCAGAGGCACCTACGAGCAGTACTTC	CASSPRVRGTYEQYF
TRBD1	15	TRBV12-3/TRBV12-4	many	TRBJ1-5	TGTGCCAGCAGTAAGGACAGGGTTAGCAATCAGCCCCAGCATTTT	CASSKDRVSNQPQHF
TRBD1	13	TRBV20-1	few	TRBJ1-3	TGCAGTGCCCCCAGGGGGACAGGAAACACCATATATTTT	CSAPRGTGNTIYF
TRBD2	16	TRBV14	few	TRBJ2-1	TGTGCCAGCAGCTCCTTGTATAGCGGGAGGACCAATGAGCAGTTCTTC	CASSSLYSGRTNEQFF